This TCR beta chain was documented in a study of CD8 T cells in ankylosing spondylitis. To note about this clonotype: The antigen remains undetermined.

The CDR3 has 15 amino acids. Per germline, CDR1 MNHNS and CDR2 SASEGT. Trimming at V came to 4 bases and at J to 3 bases, leaving 7 bases not matched to a gene. Study conclusions and caveats: Significant enrichment of disease-linked clones was reportedly seen in matched ankylosing spondylitis synovial fluid. It appeared that ankylosing spondylitis blood was characterized by a TCR beta motif of several highly homologous variants.

Molecular-barcoded quantitative 5'-RACE produced these TCR beta libraries. MiXCR, run by TCRdb on the 5' RACE reads, gives a single entry per CDR3 protein. The sample holds 130,000 to 150,000 distinct CDR3 sequences, 7.5% to 9.5% seen once. This chain joins TRBV6-1 and TRBJ1-1, with TRBD1 matching 8 bases. This sequence was found in a male donor with ankylosing spondylitis. Specimen: synovial fluid, either unsorted or a sorted T cell fraction (not recorded which). CDR3 sequence (DNA): TGTGCCAGCAGTGCTCGCAGGGGGCTGGACACTGAAGCTTTCTTT. Encoded protein: CASSARRGLDTEAFF.